The next 7 T cell receptor beta chains were all read from a single sample in a study of T cells in Graves' hyperthyroidism and ophthalmopathy. It was RNA transcripts that yielded the amplified TCR beta CDR3 regions. The TCR CDR3 first-round RT-PCR relied on the HTBI primer set. MiXCR was run by TCRdb on the multiplex PCR reads, yielding one entry per CDR3 protein. The sample has about 840,000 distinct CDR3 sequences; over 35% are singletons. The specimen was blood. The receptors come from a young man with Graves' hyperthyroidism.

V gene TRBV29-1 combines with J gene TRBJ1-1, with D unresolved. The CDR3 sequence is 10 residues long. Germline CDR1 reads SQVTM; CDR2 reads ANQGSEA. The CDR3 sequence: CRVMNTEAFF. The CDR3 DNA reads as TGCAGGGTCATGAACACTGAAGCTTTCTTT.

This clonotype was seen at least ten times. This CDR3 reads CASSVASEGLPTEAFF. The DNA for the CDR3 is TGTGCCAGCAGCGTAGCTTCGGAGGGGCTACCCACTGAAGCTTTCTTT. The chain combines TRBV9 with TRBJ1-1, with D possibly matching TRBD1 (5 bases). This CDR3 contains 16 residues. Germline V gene sequence: CDR1 SGDLS, CDR2 YYNGEE. Between the trimmed V and J ends, which lost 0 bases and 4 bases, there was a span of 16 bases.

DNA for the CDR3: TGTGCCAGCAGTGAGGGATCGGTGATTGGTGGCTACACCTTC. This sequence encodes CASSEGSVIGGYTF. The chain employs TRBV2 and TRBJ1-2; no reliable D call. The CDR3 sequence is 14 residues long. V was cut by 3 bases and J by 7 bases, with 15 bases left in between. Looked up from germline, CDR1 is SNHLY and CDR2 is FYNNEI.

In this sample, this clonotype turned up many times. This chain joins TRBV5-1 and TRBJ1-1; tentatively, D is TRBD1 (6 bases). Trimming took 4 bases from V and 3 from J, leaving 13 bases between them. The CDR3 length is 14 residues. Germline V gives CDR1 SGHRS, CDR2 YFSETQ. CDR3 nucleotide sequence: TGCGCCAGCAGCGAACAGGGAGGACACACTGAAGCTTTCTTT. Encoded protein: CASSEQGGHTEAFF.

V usage is TRBV5-1 and J usage is TRBJ1-1; a weak D match, TRBD1 (5 bases). V lost 3 bases, J lost 1 base, and 16 bases lay in between. The CDR3 totals 16 residues. Per germline, CDR1 SGHRS and CDR2 YFSETQ. The CDR3 sequence is CASSWAPVGGNTEAFF. CDR3 sequence (DNA): TGCGCCAGCAGCTGGGCGCCCGTTGGGGGGAACACTGAAGCTTTCTTT.

In the case of this clonotype: A much larger clone lies one base from this, so it may be a read error. The chain joins TRBV29-1 to TRBJ1-1; D unresolved. The V end was cut by 8 bases, the J end by 2 bases, with 9 bases between. This CDR3 has 11 residues. Germline V CDR1 and CDR2: SQVTM, ANQGSEA. The CDR3, as DNA: TGCAGCTCAAGGGTAAACACTGAAGCTTTCTTT. Residues: CSSRVNTEAFF.

This clonotype has only one observation. At one end the junction does not follow the germline gene, possibly because of a read error. V gene TRBV7-3 combines with J gene TRBJ1-6, with TRBD1 identical over 7 bases. CDR1 and CDR2 from the germline V gene are SGHTA and FQGTGA. This CDR3 has 19 amino acids. In nucleotides, the CDR3 is TGCGCCAGCAGCCAAGATGAACGGGAACCGGGGACAGAGGATTCACCCCTCCACTTT. It specifies CASSQDEREPGTEDSPLHF.